The rows below give T cell receptor beta chains drawn from one sample of a study of technical replicates of blood from a few donors. Measured with immunoSEQ multiplex PCR; TCRdb has only the in-frame clones, and not every one. The sample includes tens of thousands of clones, more than 85% of them seen just once. Material: PBMCs. The receptors here all came from a human donor in good health. Some clones in this sample may be carry-over from other donors' samples. The CDR3 runs from the conserved cysteine through the conserved F or W. The D gene is left open where the match is weak. Clone size appears in some rows only: once, few, many, or a class for an expanded clone.

j_gene: TRBJ1-2
d_gene: TRBD1
v_gene: TRBV7-9
abundance: NA
CDR3aa: CASSSTGTGGSGYGYTF
CDR3nt: TGTGCCAGCAGCTCAACCGGGACAGGGGGCTCTGGCTATGGCTACACCTTC

j_gene: TRBJ2-2
d_gene: NA
v_gene: TRBV5-1
abundance: NA
CDR3aa: CASSLQFANTGELFF
CDR3nt: TGCGCCAGCAGCTTGCAGTTCGCGAACACCGGGGAGCTGTTTTTT

j_gene: TRBJ1-5
d_gene: NA
v_gene: TRBV7-9
abundance: NA
CDR3aa: CASSPGRDSNQPQHF
CDR3nt: TGTGCCAGCAGCCCTGGGAGGGATAGCAATCAGCCCCAGCATTTT

j_gene: TRBJ2-3
d_gene: TRBD2
v_gene: TRBV11-2
abundance: NA
CDR3aa: CASSSFSGADTDTQYF
CDR3nt: TGTGCCAGCAGCTCGTTTAGCGGGGCCGACACAGATACGCAGTATTTT

j_gene: TRBJ1-1
d_gene: TRBD1
v_gene: TRBV29-1
abundance: NA
CDR3aa: CSVKGQTSTEAFF
CDR3nt: TGCAGCGTCAAGGGACAGACTAGTACTGAAGCTTTCTTT

j_gene: TRBJ2-2
d_gene: NA
v_gene: TRBV6-5
abundance: NA
CDR3aa: CASAAGRAGELFF
CDR3nt: TGTGCCAGCGCGGCGGGCCGGGCCGGGGAGCTGTTTTTT

j_gene: TRBJ2-5
d_gene: NA
v_gene: TRBV7-8
abundance: NA
CDR3aa: CASSLAGRGETQYF
CDR3nt: TGTGCCAGCAGCTTAGCGGGAAGGGGGGAGACCCAGTACTTC

j_gene: TRBJ1-1
d_gene: NA
v_gene: TRBV7-4
abundance: NA
CDR3aa: CASRGRQEVGNTEAFF
CDR3nt: TGTGCCAGCAGGGGGAGACAGGAGGTAGGGAACACTGAAGCTTTCTTT

j_gene: TRBJ1-1
d_gene: TRBD1
v_gene: TRBV6-5
abundance: NA
CDR3aa: CASSRNRDSASEAFF
CDR3nt: TGTGCCAGCAGTCGGAATCGGGACAGCGCCTCTGAAGCTTTCTTT

j_gene: TRBJ2-5
d_gene: TRBD2
v_gene: TRBV7-9
abundance: NA
CDR3aa: CASRPGQGTSGRETQYF
CDR3nt: TGTGCCAGCAGACCCGGGCAGGGGACTAGCGGGAGAGAGACCCAGTACTTC

j_gene: TRBJ2-2
d_gene: TRBD2
v_gene: TRBV7-9
abundance: NA
CDR3aa: CASSTGGHTGELFF
CDR3nt: TGTGCCAGCAGCACGGGGGGGCATACCGGGGAGCTGTTTTTT

j_gene: TRBJ1-1
d_gene: TRBD1
v_gene: TRBV27
abundance: NA
CDR3aa: CASTGTAMNTEAFF
CDR3nt: TGTGCCAGCACCGGGACAGCGATGAACACTGAAGCTTTCTTT

j_gene: TRBJ1-6
d_gene: TRBD1
v_gene: TRBV6-5
abundance: NA
CDR3aa: CASRRQGNTNSPLHF
CDR3nt: TGTGCCAGCAGAAGACAGGGCAATACTAATTCACCCCTCCACTTT

j_gene: TRBJ1-1
d_gene: TRBD1
v_gene: TRBV12-5
abundance: NA
CDR3aa: CASGGDRSLNTEAFF
CDR3nt: TGTGCTAGCGGCGGGGACAGGAGTCTGAACACTGAAGCTTTCTTT

j_gene: TRBJ2-1
d_gene: TRBD2
v_gene: TRBV7-2
abundance: NA
CDR3aa: CASSSRATSGGVNEQFF
CDR3nt: TGTGCCAGCAGCTCCCGAGCGACTAGCGGGGGAGTCAATGAGCAGTTCTTC

j_gene: TRBJ2-5
d_gene: NA
v_gene: TRBV6-5
abundance: NA
CDR3aa: CASSYSGGLETQYF
CDR3nt: TGTGCCAGCAGTTACTCGGGGGGTTTGGAGACCCAGTACTTC

j_gene: TRBJ2-3
d_gene: TRBD2
v_gene: TRBV5-1
abundance: NA
CDR3aa: CASSPLAGGPTDTQYF
CDR3nt: TGCGCCAGCAGCCCTTTAGCGGGGGGCCCCACAGATACGCAGTATTTT

j_gene: TRBJ2-3
d_gene: TRBD2
v_gene: TRBV30
abundance: NA
CDR3aa: CAWSVTSGITDTQYF
CDR3nt: TGTGCCTGGAGTGTAACTAGCGGGATCACAGATACGCAGTATTTT

j_gene: TRBJ2-5
d_gene: TRBD2
v_gene: TRBV4-3
abundance: NA
CDR3aa: CASSHFLAGAEETQYF
CDR3nt: TGCGCCAGCAGCCACTTTCTAGCGGGGGCTGAAGAGACCCAGTACTTC

j_gene: TRBJ2-7
d_gene: NA
v_gene: TRBV7-9
abundance: NA
CDR3aa: CASSNRDNSYEQYF
CDR3nt: TGTGCCAGCAGCAACCGGGACAACTCCTACGAGCAGTACTTC

j_gene: TRBJ2-3
d_gene: TRBD2
v_gene: TRBV4-2
abundance: NA
CDR3aa: CASSPGESSGGADTQYF
CDR3nt: TGTGCCAGCAGCCCCGGGGAGAGTAGCGGGGGGGCAGATACGCAGTATTTT

j_gene: TRBJ2-1
d_gene: NA
v_gene: TRBV15
abundance: NA
CDR3aa: CATSRENQASYNEQFF
CDR3nt: TGTGCCACCAGCAGAGAAAATCAGGCATCCTACAATGAGCAGTTCTTC

j_gene: TRBJ2-3
d_gene: TRBD1
v_gene: TRBV27
abundance: NA
CDR3aa: CASRVQGADTQYF
CDR3nt: TGTGCCAGCAGGGTCCAGGGGGCGGATACGCAGTATTTT

j_gene: TRBJ2-1
d_gene: NA
v_gene: TRBV6-7
abundance: NA
CDR3aa: CASSYETRGSYNEQFF
CDR3nt: TGTGCCAGCAGCTATGAAACCCGGGGGTCCTACAATGAGCAGTTCTTC

j_gene: TRBJ2-7
d_gene: TRBD1
v_gene: TRBV7-2
abundance: NA
CDR3aa: CASSRQGSTYEQYF
CDR3nt: TGTGCCAGCAGCAGACAGGGGTCAACCTACGAGCAGTACTTC

j_gene: TRBJ2-5
d_gene: TRBD2
v_gene: TRBV5-1
abundance: once
CDR3aa: CASSPMGGRLAGLLQETQYF
CDR3nt: TGCGCCAGCAGCCCAATGGGGGGGCGACTAGCGGGGCTTCTCCAAGAGACCCAGTACTTC

j_gene: TRBJ1-2
d_gene: TRBD1
v_gene: TRBV15
abundance: NA
CDR3aa: CATSRVQETGGYTF
CDR3nt: TGTGCCACCAGCAGGGTACAGGAGACAGGGGGCTACACCTTC

j_gene: TRBJ2-5
d_gene: TRBD1
v_gene: TRBV30
abundance: NA
CDR3aa: CACTGTGGDETQYF
CDR3nt: TGTGCCTGTACCGGGACAGGGGGAGATGAGACCCAGTACTTC